Below, one T cell receptor (beta chain) is given with its context. This sample is part of a study of shared clonotypes between healthy human individuals. Clones were read by immunoSEQ multiplex PCR, and TCRdb kept only the in-frame ones, dropping some. The sample includes about half a million clones, around 80% of them seen just once. The CDR3 has 15 amino acids. From germline, CDR1 is SGHTA and CDR2 FQGTGA. Trimming cost V 2 bases and J 1 base, with 11 bases left between them. The receptor comes from a woman in her thirties or forties in good health. Some clones in this sample may be carry-over from other donors' samples. The chain has TRBV7-3 and TRBJ1-1, with D unclear. Sequenced input: PBMCs. DNA for the CDR3: TGTGCCAGCAGCTTAGTCCCCAGAGCGAACACTGAAGCTTTCTTT. Protein sequence: CASSLVPRANTEAFF.